This entry features one T cell receptor beta chain sequence. Antigen: not known. This sample is part of a study of post-analysis software for immune sequencing data. Overall study context: Relapsing-remitting, secondary progressive and progressive-relapsing forms of multiple sclerosis all featured among disease courses. General study results and limits: Compared with controls, patients showed significantly lower normalized Chao1 diversity. Patients used four to six TRBV segments, including TRBV5-6, TRBV5-1 and TRBV20-1, more often than controls. Samples from one preparation batch, clustered by F measure, grouped strongly together.

The CDR3 length is 13 residues. The germline CDR1 and CDR2 sequences are MNHEY and SVGAGI. Trimming shortened V by 6 bases and J by 9 bases, and 15 bases separated the two germline ends. cDNA libraries for TCR beta contained unique molecular identifiers. Out of roughly 1 to 11 million T cells, about 510,000 cDNA molecules were generated. TCRdb re-derived calls from the PCR reads in MiXCR, one entry per CDR3 protein. The repertoire has about 620,000 distinct CDR3 sequences, about 40% of them found once; the top ten carry under 2%. The sequenced sample was blood. This sequence originates from a girl aged 10 to 17 with multiple sclerosis. The rearrangement uses TRBV6-5 and TRBJ1-5; the D is unclear. The CDR3 reads CASSQTPDRPQHF. DNA of the CDR3: TGTGCCAGCAGCCAAACTCCGGATCGGCCCCAGCATTTT.